A single T cell receptor beta chain is shown here with its context. There is no known antigen for this receptor. No base quality values were provided; no much bigger clone lies one nucleotide off. The entry originates in a study of cytomegalovirus exposure and HLA in healthy donors (TCRdb year 2017). For context, the study as a whole: An earlier analysis of some 600 of the donors reported around 280 Gb of sequence data and 117 million unique TCR beta sequences obtained from approximately 180 million T cells. Around 320 gigabases of sequencing data and around 87 million unique TCR sequences were included in an early release covering over 600 HLA-typed donors. Among the roughly 390 genotyped donors, approximately 81% belonged to the genetic ancestry cluster associated with self-reported Caucasian donors. The aim of the study was to test whether cataloging public T cell receptors could identify signatures of past pathogen exposure. The study profiled the T cell repertoires of around 700 subjects by immunosequencing and related them to cytomegalovirus serostatus. A separate validation cohort of over a hundred different subjects was used in addition to the roughly 620-subject first cohort. To predict cytomegalovirus infection status, the study brought together high-throughput TCR immunosequencing, statistical association of individual TCRs with disease status, and machine learning. A later analysis re-examined previously published TCR beta repertoires from around 670 donors and added high-resolution HLA genotyping to investigate patterns of TCR occurrence. Rather than using new phenotypic data, the later analysis identified candidate immune exposures from TCR beta sequences and from how often those sequences occurred across donors. An earlier analysis of some 600 of the donors applied high-throughput TCR beta sequencing to assess whether each TCR beta V gene segment acted as functional or pseudogenic. Alongside the repertoire data, information on donor age, sex, ethnicity and CMV serostatus was compiled. Genome-wide SNP genotypes for about 55% of the 666 donors were used in a later genetic analysis, which treated that subset as a discovery cohort. Every repertoire in the discovery cohort had been generated on one and the same sequencing platform. HLA typing included class I and class II loci at four-digit resolution. The number of typed donors differed by locus: 629-630 for A, B, C, DRB1 and DQB1; 500 to 550 for DQA1; 606 for DPA1; and around 470 for DPB1. Four to six DR-DQ haplotypes were handled as single units for association and clustering because linkage in the cohort was strong. Across about 380 genotyped donors of the cohort, an average of 235,054 unique TCR beta nucleotide sequences per donor were sequenced, and 15% to 20% of those sequences were non-productive.

The cohort consisted of 650 to 850 healthy bone marrow donors. All cohort members were sampled while nominally healthy, although unrecorded immune exposures were likely present. The donor was CMV seropositive and belonged to the group of 250 to 300 seropositive cohort members. A peripheral blood sample was collected from each donor, and TCR beta sequencing was performed on peripheral blood mononuclear cells. The Qiagen DNeasy Blood Extraction Kit was used to extract genomic DNA from the blood cell samples. From a lookup of the germline V gene (reference sequence), CDR1 and CDR2 are SEHNR and FQNEAQ. The CDR3 contains 15 residues, cysteine and phenylalanine counted. Solely the CDR3 DNA is kept, with 45 bases framed from the first base. After removal of 2 bases from V and 1 base from J, the junction retains 3 bases not matched to a gene. General conclusions and limits of the study: In both the original and validation cohorts, the classifier was reported to diagnose cytomegalovirus status with high specificity and sensitivity. Linkage disequilibrium might explain the correlated functional status among segregating V segments, but an unknown experimental factor could not be excluded. A later genetic analysis reported fewer N-insertions in productive TCRs among donors in an Asian-associated ancestry cluster than the roughly 620-donor mean. The authors suggested that the approach could potentially be generalized to other disease states and immunological phenotypes. A further reported finding was that TCR beta sequences accurately predicted the HLA-A and HLA-B alleles for most subjects in the first cohort. A later analysis found that HLA-associated TCR beta chains were more clonally expanded and had lower generation probabilities than equally common non-associated chains. The study gave a list of about 170 TCR beta chains associated with cytomegalovirus. A later analysis found that TCR association rates varied across HLA loci, with DRB1 alleles showing the most associated TCRs and HLA-C alleles the fewest. In a later genetic analysis, a missense DCLRE1C variant was associated with V-gene and J-gene trimming of TCR beta chains, and the association was replicated in an independent cohort. The 87-base-pair reads could not distinguish some IMGT-functional V segments, including TRBV6-2 and TRBV6-3, so those segments were excluded. For the cohort, immune exposure information was limited to CMV serostatus. When HLA alleles, especially DR and DQ, strongly co-occurred, attributing TCR associations to individual alleles was difficult. Several of the top co-occurrence clusters appeared to be linked to parvovirus B19, influenza, CMV and Epstein-Barr virus, according to a later analysis. Three of the identified cytomegalovirus-associated TCR beta chains were confirmed in vitro to be specific for cytomegalovirus antigens. This cohort had only TCR beta chains sequenced, and the lack of alpha or paired-chain data limited which features could be detected. An earlier analysis of some 560 of the donors showed that most TCR beta V segments appeared in productive rearrangements either about 87% or about 30% of the time, which broadly matched IMGT annotations. A later analysis associated approximately 17,000 TCR beta sequences with specific HLA alleles at a false discovery rate of 0.05. The sequencing pipeline was judged likely to have produced a cluster of highly shared sequence variants as a technical artifact. According to a later analysis, most CMV-associated TCR beta chains appeared to be HLA-restricted, and the HLA associations seemed to be driven largely by CMV exposure. Roughly uniform sequencing depth across donors was assumed in presence/absence analyses, although this assumption may not hold. Because HLA typing was unavailable for some donors at each locus, only the typed subset was used in association tests. Because counts were too low, roughly 17 rarely observed V segments, including chromosome 9 orphons, were left out of the earlier analysis of about 500 of the donors. Most TCR sequences were seen in very few donors, while some public TCRs were found in many individuals.

The receptor library was made with the immunoSEQ multiplex PCR assay. For the multiplex PCR, a mixture combining 60 forward primers for TCR Vbeta segments and 13 reverse primers for TCR Jbeta segments was used. Amplification of the CDR3 region of rearranged TCR beta genes was performed with a multiplex PCR assay on genomic DNA. The Illumina HiSeq System was used to sequence the amplified TCR beta libraries as 87-base-pair reads. The study's processing was this. In a later analysis, about 80 million unique TCR beta chains were counted across the 690 or so repertoires, and around 10 million of these chains were shared by at least two donors. A nearest-neighbor algorithm error-corrected the raw reads and collapsed the reads into unique sequences, merging closely related sequences to remove PCR and sequencing errors. To assign V, D and J gene segments, CDR3 sequences were aligned to IMGT reference sequences. For a sequence to be retained, at least a six-nucleotide match to both a V gene segment and a J gene segment was required. Rearrangements were classified as productive when the CDR3 lacked stop codons and remained in frame with V and J, and all other rearrangements were classified as non-productive. CDR3 was defined by IMGT convention, running from the second conserved V-encoded cysteine to the conserved J-encoded phenylalanine. The earlier analysis of fewer than 700 of the donors excluded sequences that lacked an unambiguous match to a single V gene segment. In an earlier analysis of approximately 550 of the donors, V segments were called functional above 56.7% productive rearrangements and were called segregating when the between-donor standard deviation exceeded 5%. A statistical classification framework was developed to diagnose cytomegalovirus status using the catalog of TCR beta chain sequences. In a later analysis, V and J genes were assigned by comparing TCR nucleotide sequences against IMGT/GENE-DB human TR gene sequences. Using the TCRdist pipeline, a later analysis assigned CDR3 sequences along with most-parsimonious VDJ recombination scenarios. In a later analysis, each TCR beta chain was defined by its CDR3 amino acid sequence together with its V-gene family, and reads without a unique V-gene family were excluded. As a way to deal with suspected cross-contamination and a sequencing artifact, a later analysis dropped hundreds of nucleotide sequences that were highly shared and had low generation probability. A later analysis calculated a clonal expansion index for each public chain from normalized within-repertoire ranks of inferred template counts. A later analysis computed generation probabilities with a VDJ recombination model fitted to out-of-frame rearrangements, and checked the results against IGoR. A later analysis scored TCR-TCR, TCR-HLA and TCR-CMV co-occurrence with hypergeometric tests, applying a repertoire-size bias correction to TCR pairs. False discovery rates were estimated in a later analysis by permuting HLA or CMV assignments 20 times. In a later analysis, co-occurring TCRs were grouped using DBSCAN, and TCRdist sequence similarity was added for clustering within HLA-allele-positive subsets. Repertoires with fewer than 30,000 or more than 120,000 public chains, plus five repertoires with anomalous nucleotide sharing, were excluded from co-occurrence clustering. TCRdb stores this immuneACCESS table with in-frame sequences only. Part of the clones is absent; in the studies checked, under half of the shortfall reflects unresolved V genes, and no reason is known for the rest. The DNA was the basis for D and trimming; V, J and clone size are from that table. The sample records approximately 160,000 clones, 68% of which are singletons. Together, the top ten hold 4.5% of the sample.

The chain couples TRBV7-9 to TRBJ2-5, with 8 bases matching TRBD2. The source material was PBMCs. The receptor comes from a woman aged 18-29 years in good health and CMV-seropositive. The CDR3 loop reads CASSLPGGAQETQYF. The DNA sequence is TGTGCCAGCAGCTTACCCGGGGGGGCCCAAGAGACCCAGTACTTC. This CDR3, with the reference TRBV7-9 and TRBJ2-5 proteins standing in past its ends, gives the full variable domain DTGVSQNPRHKITKRGQNVTFRCDPISEHNRLYWYRQTLGQGPEFLTYFQNEAQLEKSRLLSDRFSAERPKGSFSTLEIQRTEQGDSAMYLCASSLPGGAQETQYFGPGTRLLVL.